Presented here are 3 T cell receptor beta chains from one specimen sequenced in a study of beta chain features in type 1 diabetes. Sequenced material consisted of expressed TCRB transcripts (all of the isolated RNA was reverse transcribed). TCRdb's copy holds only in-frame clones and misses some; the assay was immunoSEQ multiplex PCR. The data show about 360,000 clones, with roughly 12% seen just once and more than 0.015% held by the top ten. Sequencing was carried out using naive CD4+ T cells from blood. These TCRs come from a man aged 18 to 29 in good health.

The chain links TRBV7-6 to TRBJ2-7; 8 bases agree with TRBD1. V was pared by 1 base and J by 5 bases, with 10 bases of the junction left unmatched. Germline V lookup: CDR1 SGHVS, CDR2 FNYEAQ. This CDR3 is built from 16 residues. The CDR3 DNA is TGTGCCAGCAGCTTAGGGTCCTGGACAGGGTCCAACGAGCAGTACTTC. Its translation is CASSLGSWTGSNEQYF.

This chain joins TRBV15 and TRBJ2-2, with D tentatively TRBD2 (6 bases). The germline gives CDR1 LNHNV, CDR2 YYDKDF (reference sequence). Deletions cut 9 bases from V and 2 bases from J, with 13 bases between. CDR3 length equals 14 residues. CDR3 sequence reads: CATGTEGNTGELFF. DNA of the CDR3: TGTGCCACGGGGACGGAGGGTAACACCGGGGAGCTGTTTTTT. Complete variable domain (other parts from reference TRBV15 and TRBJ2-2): DAMVIQNPRYQVTQFGKPVTLSCSQTLNHNVMYWYQQKSSQAPKLLFHYYDKDFNNEADTPDNFQSRRPNTSFCFLDIRSPGLGDTAMYLCATGTEGNTGELFFGEGSRLTVL.

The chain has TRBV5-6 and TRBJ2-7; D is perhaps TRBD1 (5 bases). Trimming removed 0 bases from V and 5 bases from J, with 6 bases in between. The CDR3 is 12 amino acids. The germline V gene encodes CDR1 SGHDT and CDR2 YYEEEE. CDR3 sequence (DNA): TGTGCCAGCAGCTTGGTCAGGGACGAGCAGTACTTC. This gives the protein CASSLVRDEQYF.